One and the same sample provided the 10 T cell receptor beta chains below, sequenced in a study of T cell repertoires in aging, cancer and after chemotherapy. The template was genomic DNA from peripheral blood, not RNA. A mixed TRB-A/B primer pool amplified rearranged TRB by multiplex touch-down PCR. TCRdb itself ran the multiplex PCR reads through MiXCR, one entry per CDR3 protein. In the table there are roughly 3,000 distinct CDR3 sequences, approximately 25% of which are singletons. The specimen sequenced was blood. The receptors here all came from a human donor with a solid tumor.

This clonotype is classed as large. The chain joins TRBV19 to TRBJ2-2, with 10 bases identical to TRBD2. CDR1 and CDR2 from the germline V gene are LNHDA and SQIVND (reference sequence). Unmatched junction bases numbered 3, after V lost 6 bases and J lost 5 bases. This CDR3 has 14 residues. The CDR3 DNA reads TGTGCCAGTAGCCCGACTAGCGGGACCGGGGAGCTGTTTTTT. This gives the protein CASSPTSGTGELFF.

By proportion, this clonotype is medium-sized (0.01 to 0.1%). The V and J genes are TRBV30 and TRBJ1-5, with 9 bases matching TRBD1. V shed 0 bases and J 4 bases; nucleotides not matched to a gene: 4. This CDR3 is built from 15 residues. Looked up from germline, CDR1 is GTSNPN and CDR2 is SVGIG (reference sequence). The CDR3 DNA sequence: TGTGCCTGGAGTGTACTCGGGACAGGGAATCAGCCCCAGCATTTT. Residues: CAWSVLGTGNQPQHF.

This clonotype is medium-sized within its sample. The V and J genes are TRBV18 and TRBJ2-1; 11 bases map to TRBD2. V lost 2 bases to trimming and J lost 7 bases; unmatched junction nucleotides: 7. Germline loops: CDR1 KGHSH, CDR2 LQKENI. This CDR3 comprises 16 residues. The CDR3 coding sequence is TGTGCCAGCTCACCAGGGTTCTCTAGCGGGGGGAATGAGCAGTTCTTC. This encodes CASSPGFSSGGNEQFF.

The V call is TRBV20-1, the J call TRBJ2-1, with D possibly being TRBD1 (9 bases). Between the trimmed V and J ends, which lost 2 bases and 4 bases, there was a span of 30 bases. This CDR3 spans 20 amino acids. Germline loops: CDR1 DFQATT, CDR2 SNEGSKA (reference sequence). CDR3 sequence reads: CSARPNRGPRVGRAYNEQFF. CDR3 DNA sequence: TGCAGTGCTAGACCAAACAGGGGGCCAAGAGTCGGGAGGGCATACAATGAGCAGTTCTTC.

Within the sample, this clonotype is medium-sized. The gene calls are TRBV5-1 and TRBJ2-3; D uncertain. In germline, CDR1 is SGHRS, CDR2 YFSETQ. The V end lost 0 bases, the J end lost 0 bases, and 5 bases lay between the germline ends. The CDR3 runs 14 residues. The CDR3 DNA reads TGCGCCAGCAGCTTGGACTCTAGCACAGATACGCAGTATTTT. Its protein is CASSLDSSTDTQYF.

V gene TRBV10-3 combines with J gene TRBJ2-7, with D uncertain. This CDR3 contains 13 residues. The V gene's germline CDR1 is ENHRY and CDR2 SYGVKD. Here the CDR3 DNA reads TGTGTTATCAGACCCGAAATCCTCTTAGAGCAGTACTTC. This codes for CVIRPEILLEQYF.

A single count supports this clonotype. An end of the junction differs from the germline gene, which may be a read error. This chain connects TRBV29-1 to TRBJ2-4; TRBD2 matches 16 bases. This CDR3 spans 16 amino acids. Germline V lookup: CDR1 SQVTM, CDR2 ANQGSEA. CDR3 DNA sequence: TGCAGCGTTGAAGATTCTCCGGGACTAGCGGGAGGGTCCCGGATCTTC. Translated: CSVEDSPGLAGGSRIF.

The chain carries TRBV11-2 and TRBJ1-4; D gene ambiguous. Germline CDR1 reads SGHAT; CDR2 reads FQNNGV. The ends were cut back, 4 bases at V and 11 bases at J, with 11 bases in the middle. The CDR3 has 12 amino acids. The chain's CDR3 is CASSSTLGKLFF. Here the CDR3 DNA reads TGTGCCAGCAGCTCTACGTTGGGCAAACTGTTTTTT.

This clonotype was observed once. The V and J genes are TRBV11-1 and TRBJ1-1; D uncertain. Trimming shortened V by 5 bases and J by 3 bases, and 16 bases separated the two germline ends. Germline V gives CDR1 SGHAT, CDR2 FQDESV (reference sequence). CDR3 length equals 15 residues. The CDR3 loop reads CASSQAGSRDTEAFF. The CDR3, as DNA: TGTGCCAGCAGCCAAGCAGGTTCTCGGGACACTGAAGCTTTCTTT. Looking up the rest from reference TRBV11-1 and TRBJ1-1 gives the full variable domain: EAEVAQSPRYKITEKSQAVAFWCDPISGHATLYWYRQILGQGPELLVQFQDESVVDDSQLPKDRFSAERLKGVDSTLKIQPAELGDSAMYLCASSQAGSRDTEAFFGQGTRLTVV.

By share of the sample, this clonotype is medium-sized. The chain combines TRBV20-1 with TRBJ2-1; 11 bases fit TRBD2. V was clipped by 6 bases and J by 0 bases; unmatched bases: 22. CDR3 length: 21 amino acids. Looked up from germline, CDR1 is DFQATT and CDR2 is SNEGSKA (reference sequence). The CDR3: CSASGEGLRLAGPLSYNEQFF. CDR3 DNA: TGCAGTGCGAGCGGGGAGGGGCTGAGACTAGCGGGGCCTCTCTCCTACAATGAGCAGTTCTTC.